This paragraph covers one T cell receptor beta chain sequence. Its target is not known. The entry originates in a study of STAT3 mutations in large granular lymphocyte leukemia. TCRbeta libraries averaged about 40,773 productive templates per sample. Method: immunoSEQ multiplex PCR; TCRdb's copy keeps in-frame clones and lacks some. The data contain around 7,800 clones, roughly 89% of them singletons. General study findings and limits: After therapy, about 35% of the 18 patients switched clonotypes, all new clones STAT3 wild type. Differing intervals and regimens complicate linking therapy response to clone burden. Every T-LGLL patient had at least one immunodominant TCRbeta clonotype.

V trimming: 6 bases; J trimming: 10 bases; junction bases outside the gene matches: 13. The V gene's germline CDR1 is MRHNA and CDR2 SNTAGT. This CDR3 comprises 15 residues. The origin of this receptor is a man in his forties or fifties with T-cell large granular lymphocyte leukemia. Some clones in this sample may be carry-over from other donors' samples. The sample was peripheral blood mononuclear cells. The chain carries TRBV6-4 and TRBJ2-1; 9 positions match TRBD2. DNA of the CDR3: TGTGCCAGCAGCATAAGCGGGGGGACCCTTAGAGAGCAGTTCTTC. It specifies CASSISGGTLREQFF.